The 24 T cell receptor beta chains below come from one sample, sequenced in a study of persistence of HIV-infected CD4 T cells (dated by TCRdb to about 2020). These receptors' targets are unknown. The immunoSEQ hsTCRB assay version 4 in survey mode was used to sequence TCRbeta repertoires from genomic DNA. This immuneACCESS table, as held by TCRdb, lists in-frame sequences with V and J called but not all clones. Of the missing ones, under half trace to an unresolved V gene in checked studies; the others have no known cause. Recorded for this sample are tens of thousands of clones; roughly four fifths of them occurred a single time. In total, the top ten clones hold under 20% of the sample. The treatment or condition label corresponds to: suppressive antiretroviral therapy. Cells were stimulated with a pool of overlapping HIV-1 Gag 15-mer peptides at around 0.91 ug per peptide per mL. Memory CD4+ T cells that did not respond, being CD40L-negative, CD69-negative and CD45RO-high, were sorted as memory populations depleted of antigen-responding cells.

Material: CD4+ T cells sorted from PBMCs after roughly 18-hour stimulation, obtained from a patient who received antiretroviral therapy. The cell subset or site label, as the study defines it: CD40L-CD69- CD45RO-high memory CD4 T cells not responding to Gag peptides. Source of these receptors: an adult woman with HIV who was CMV-seropositive.

This chain links TRBV19 with TRBJ2-5; 9 bases are a match to TRBD2. From germline, CDR1 is LNHDA and CDR2 SQIVND (reference sequence). The V gene end was trimmed by 0 bases and the J gene end by 2 bases; junction bases not matched to a gene: 4. CDR3 size: 16 residues. CDR3 sequence: CASSIDPAGGQETQYF. In DNA form, the CDR3 reads TGTGCCAGTAGTATAGATCCAGCGGGGGGACAAGAGACCCAGTACTTC.

The chain couples TRBV9 to TRBJ1-3, with D perhaps TRBD1 (5 bases). The germline V gene encodes CDR1 SGDLS and CDR2 YYNGEE. This CDR3 is built from 15 residues. Trimming took 0 bases from V and 4 from J, leaving 11 bases between them. The CDR3 spells CASSVAYGGGNTIYF. In DNA form, the CDR3 reads TGTGCCAGCAGCGTAGCTTATGGGGGAGGAAACACCATATATTTT. Full variable domain (missing parts from reference TRBV9 and TRBJ1-3): DSGVTQTPKHLITATGQRVTLRCSPRSGDLSVYWYQQSLDQGLQFLIQYYNGEERAKGNILERFSAQQFPDLHSELNLSSLELGDSALYFCASSVAYGGGNTIYFGEGSWLTVV.

V and J are TRBV10-3 and TRBJ2-1; 11 bases map to TRBD1. The CDR3 runs to 16 residues. V gave up 3 bases and J gave up 9 bases; unmatched junction bases: 10. Germline CDR1 and CDR2: ENHRY and SYGVKD. CDR3 amino acids: CAISDLIGQGAGEQFF. The CDR3 DNA sequence: TGTGCCATCAGTGACCTCATCGGACAGGGGGCCGGTGAGCAGTTCTTC.

In this sample, this clone turned up once. V gene TRBV9 combines with J gene TRBJ2-2; 11 nucleotides match TRBD1. This CDR3 is built from 15 residues. Germline V gene lookup returns CDR1 SGDLS and CDR2 YYNGEE. V was clipped by 2 bases and J by 4 bases; unmatched bases: 1. The CDR3 bases are TGTGCCAGCAGCGTTGGGACAGGGGGCACCGGGGAGCTGTTTTTT. Translation: CASSVGTGGTGELFF.

The genes are TRBV19 and TRBJ1-1, with TRBD1 as a possible D gene (5 bases). The germline gives CDR1 LNHDA, CDR2 SQIVND (reference sequence). The CDR3 runs to 15 residues. The V gene lost 5 bases and the J gene lost 1 base, with 14 bases spanning the gap. This CDR3 is CASSPGGTRNTEAFF. DNA for the CDR3: TGTGCCAGTAGTCCCGGAGGGACGAGGAACACTGAAGCTTTCTTT.

This sequence joins TRBV9 and TRBJ2-1, with 8 bases aligning to TRBD1. Losses at the gene ends were 4 bases for V and 2 bases for J; bases not matched to a gene: 5. This CDR3 contains 15 residues. CDR1 is SGDLS, CDR2 YYNGEE, per germline. The CDR3 DNA sequence: TGTGCCAGCAGCCCCCGGGACAGGCCCTACAATGAGCAGTTCTTC. Translation: CASSPRDRPYNEQFF.

The V call is TRBV7-2, the J call TRBJ2-5; the match to TRBD2 covers 8 bases. Germline CDR1 and CDR2: SGHTA and FQGNSA. The V gene end was trimmed by 5 bases and the J gene end by 5 bases; junction bases not matched to a gene: 7. The CDR3 is 14 residues long. CDR3 DNA sequence: TGTGCCAGCAGCCAACTAGCGGTTGGGGAGACCCAGTACTTC. Translating gives CASSQLAVGETQYF.

This clone has only a few counts. The rearrangement uses TRBV5-1 and TRBJ2-1, with TRBD2 matching over 8 bases. V shed 6 bases, J shed 7 bases, and the junction held 12 bases outside the gene matches. The CDR3 runs to 15 residues. Germline CDR1 reads SGHRS; CDR2 reads YFSETQ. The DNA of the CDR3 is TGCGCCAGCACCCCAGCGGGAGCGGTGGGTAATGAGCAGTTCTTC. It specifies CASTPAGAVGNEQFF.

The J gene is TRBJ1-5, the V gene TRBV18, with 7 bases matching TRBD1. CDR3 size: 14 residues. J was trimmed by 4 bases and V by 6 bases; bases with no gene match: 6. The germline V gene encodes CDR1 KGHSH and CDR2 LQKENI. For the CDR3, the DNA is TGTGCCAGCTCGAGGGGGCCAAGAAATCAGCCCCAGCATTTT. Protein product: CASSRGPRNQPQHF.

About this clone itself: The sample holds other DNA sequences that translate to the same CDR3. The V and J genes are TRBV18 and TRBJ1-5; possibly TRBD1 for D (5 bases). Between the trimmed V and J ends, which lost 2 bases and 2 bases, there was a span of 7 bases. From germline, CDR1 is KGHSH and CDR2 LQKENI. This CDR3 contains 14 residues. The CDR3 loop is CASSPGGRNQPQHF. The DNA of the CDR3 is TGTGCCAGCTCACCAGGGGGACGCAATCAGCCCCAGCATTTT.

V is TRBV5-1 and J is TRBJ2-5, with D perhaps assigned TRBD1 or TRBD2 (7 bases each). CDR1 and CDR2 from the germline V gene are SGHRS and YFSETQ. Trimming pared 1 base from V and 5 bases from J, leaving 24 bases between. The CDR3 extends over 18 amino acids. In DNA form, the CDR3 reads TGCGCCAGCAGCTTGTCGGGCGATCCGACAGGGAGGGCGGAGACCCAGTACTTC. Translated, it gives CASSLSGDPTGRAETQYF.

This clone has just a few counts. The rearrangement joins TRBV10-1 to TRBJ1-1; D unresolved. The CDR3 has 12 amino acids. The germline gives CDR1 WNHNN, CDR2 SYGVQD (reference sequence). V was clipped by 1 base and J by 11 bases, with 11 bases between them. Here the CDR3 DNA reads TGCGCCAGCAGTGAGTTGGGGATTCCGGCTTTCTTT. Its protein product is CASSELGIPAFF.

V and J are TRBV11-1 and TRBJ2-1, with a weak D call TRBD2 (5 bases). The V gene lost 0 bases and the J gene lost 0 bases, with 9 bases spanning the gap. The CDR3 spans 16 residues. Germline-derived CDR1 and CDR2 are SGHAT and FQDESV (reference sequence). CDR3 protein: CASSLARRSSYNEQFF. CDR3 coding DNA: TGTGCCAGCAGCTTAGCACGGAGGAGCTCCTACAATGAGCAGTTCTTC.

This clone showed up just once. The chain carries TRBV5-4 and TRBJ2-5, with TRBD2 matching 12 bases. V lost 0 bases, J lost 7 bases, and 10 bases stayed unmatched. The germline V gene has CDR1 SGHNT and CDR2 YYREEE (reference sequence). The CDR3 is made up of 17 amino acids. CDR3 amino acids: CASSLELLAGGPGTQYF. The DNA for the CDR3 is TGTGCCAGCAGCTTGGAGCTGCTAGCGGGAGGGCCTGGGACCCAGTACTTC.

The chain recombines TRBV30 with TRBJ2-3; D is unclear. Germline CDR1 and CDR2: GTSNPN and SVGIG (reference sequence). CDR3 size: 13 residues. V was pared by 3 bases and J by 2 bases, with 9 bases between. CDR3 amino acids: CAWSDSLTDTQYF. The CDR3 coding sequence is TGTGCCTGGAGCGATTCCCTCACAGATACGCAGTATTTT.

The rearrangement links TRBV5-5 to TRBJ1-1; 7 bases map to TRBD1. The germline CDR1 and CDR2 sequences are SGHKS and YYEKEE (reference sequence). Trimming removed 3 bases from V and 4 bases from J; junction bases left unmatched: 9. The CDR3 spans 15 residues. CDR3 loop: CASSWDSSRPTEAFF. The CDR3 region has the DNA TGTGCCAGCAGCTGGGACAGCTCCCGGCCCACTGAAGCTTTCTTT.

This clone was seen a single time. V gene TRBV19 combines with J gene TRBJ1-1, with 7 bases aligning to TRBD1. This CDR3 contains 15 residues. Trimming removed 7 bases from V and 4 bases from J; junction bases left unmatched: 12. CDR1 is LNHDA, CDR2 SQIVND, per germline (reference sequence). The CDR3 spells CASIRGGGYGTEAFF. The CDR3 DNA reads TGTGCCAGTATCAGAGGAGGGGGCTACGGCACTGAAGCTTTCTTT.

The chain carries TRBV6-5 and TRBJ2-7; TRBD1 matches 8 bases. V dropped 5 bases and J dropped 3; count of bases not matched to a gene: 3. Looked up from germline, CDR1 is MNHEY and CDR2 is SVGAGI. The CDR3 totals 13 residues. The DNA of the CDR3 is TGTGCCAGCAGTCTACAGGGGGGCTACGAGCAGTACTTC. Protein sequence: CASSLQGGYEQYF.

This sequence joins TRBV5-4 and TRBJ2-2, with 7 bases aligning to TRBD1. V shed 4 bases and J 1 base; nucleotides not matched to a gene: 7. This CDR3 region has 16 residues. Germline V lookup: CDR1 SGHNT, CDR2 YYREEE (reference sequence). The CDR3 here is CASSPPGQQNTGELFF. As DNA, the CDR3 is TGTGCCAGCAGCCCCCCGGGACAGCAGAACACCGGGGAGCTGTTTTTT.

This chain joins TRBV12-3 or TRBV12-4 and TRBJ1-5; D uncertain. This CDR3 has 12 residues. V dropped 5 bases and J dropped 7 bases, with 9 bases sitting between them. CDR3 nucleotide sequence: TGTGCCAGCAGTGACCCGGGGCAGCCCCAGCATTTT. It specifies CASSDPGQPQHF.

This clone was recorded only once. The chain carries TRBV18 and TRBJ2-6; 8 bases agree with TRBD1. This CDR3 is 17 amino acids long. The germline gives CDR1 KGHSH, CDR2 LQKENI. V lost 1 base to trimming and J lost 1 base; unmatched junction nucleotides: 3. This chain's CDR3 is CASSPLDRVSGANVLTF. The CDR3 nucleotides are TGTGCCAGCTCACCACTGGACAGGGTGTCTGGGGCCAACGTCCTGACTTTC.

V and J are TRBV5-6 and TRBJ2-7; no clear D gene. The CDR3 sequence is 15 residues long. In germline, CDR1 is SGHDT, CDR2 YYEEEE. V was clipped by 0 bases and J by 3 bases, with 13 bases between them. CDR3 loop: CASSLVTGSSYEQYF. The CDR3 DNA follows: TGTGCCAGCAGCTTGGTTACCGGGTCCAGCTACGAGCAGTACTTC.

This chain links TRBV10-3 with TRBJ1-1; no definite D call. CDR3 length: 13 amino acids. Trimming took 6 bases from V and 1 from J, leaving 9 bases between them. Germline V gene sequence: CDR1 ENHRY, CDR2 SYGVKD. The CDR3 DNA reads as TGTGCCATCAGAGCTGTGGGGAACACTGAAGCTTTCTTT. Its translation: CAIRAVGNTEAFF.

The chain couples TRBV5-6 to TRBJ2-5; 9 bases match TRBD2. CDR1 is SGHDT, CDR2 YYEEEE, per germline. The ends lost 4 bases at V and 2 bases at J; junction bases unmatched: 9. The CDR3 covers 16 residues. CDR3 nucleotide sequence: TGTGCCAGCAGCCAGCCACTAGCGGGTAAACAAGAGACCCAGTACTTC. Protein: CASSQPLAGKQETQYF. The full variable domain, with the rest looked up from reference TRBV5-6 and TRBJ2-5, is DAGVTQSPTHLIKTRGQQVTLRCSPKSGHDTVSWYQQALGQGPQFIFQYYEEEERQRGNFPDRFSGHQFPNYSSELNVNALLLGDSALYLCASSQPLAGKQETQYFGPGTRLLVL.